The next 8 T cell receptor beta chains were all read from a single sample in a study of blood T cell repertoires in COVID-19. Method: immunoSEQ multiplex PCR; TCRdb's copy keeps in-frame clones and lacks some. This table has 90,000 to 150,000 clones, about four fifths appearing once. Material: peripheral blood. Every receptor here comes from a woman of 80 years or more with acute or convalescent COVID-19.

The rearrangement links TRBV10-2 to TRBJ1-3, with 9 bases that match TRBD1. Germline CDR1 and CDR2: WSHSY and SAAADI. The CDR3 is made up of 16 amino acids. V dropped 6 bases and J dropped 2; count of bases not matched to a gene: 8. In DNA, the CDR3 is TGCGCCAGCAGAGATCCGGGACAGGGAGCTGGAAACACCATATATTTT. Its protein product is CASRDPGQGAGNTIYF.

The CDR3 sequence is CASRNRAQETQYF. CDR3 nucleotide sequence: TGTGCCAGTAGGAACAGAGCCCAAGAGACCCAGTACTTC. This chain joins TRBV19 and TRBJ2-5; D call uncertain. CDR3 size: 13 residues. Germline values: CDR1 LNHDA, CDR2 SQIVND (reference sequence). V was cut by 6 bases and J by 1 base, with 9 bases left in between.

The chain employs TRBV5-1 and TRBJ2-6, with D unresolved. The germline V gene encodes CDR1 SGHRS and CDR2 YFSETQ. The ends were cut back, 1 base at V and 2 bases at J, with 7 bases in the middle. The CDR3 length is 15 residues. The chain's CDR3 is CASSLSFPGANVLTF. The CDR3 nucleotides are TGCGCCAGCAGCTTGTCTTTTCCTGGGGCCAACGTCCTGACTTTC.

The J gene is TRBJ2-7, the V gene TRBV28; 8 bases are a match to TRBD2. The CDR3 totals 13 residues. Germline CDR1 reads MDHEN; CDR2 reads SYDVKM. V dropped 7 bases and J dropped 0; count of bases not matched to a gene: 2. CDR3 sequence reads: CASKTSGSYEQYF. CDR3 nucleotides: TGTGCCAGCAAAACTAGCGGCTCCTACGAGCAGTACTTC.

In this sample, this clone turned up once. V and J are TRBV9 and TRBJ2-1; 8 bases map to TRBD2. Germline V gives CDR1 SGDLS, CDR2 YYNGEE. Germline trimming cut 2 bases from V and 4 bases from J; bases unmatched to any gene: 8. The CDR3 length is 16 residues. The chain's CDR3 is CASSVMREAAYNEQFF. The CDR3 DNA reads TGTGCCAGCAGCGTGATGCGGGAGGCGGCTTACAATGAGCAGTTCTTC.

This chain joins TRBV10-1 and TRBJ1-1; no firm D call. This CDR3 comprises 13 residues. V was clipped by 2 bases and J by 2 bases, with 6 bases between them. The V gene's germline CDR1 is WNHNN and CDR2 SYGVQD (reference sequence). CDR3 DNA: TGCGCCAGCAGTGAGAATCTTAACACTGAAGCTTTCTTT. As protein: CASSENLNTEAFF.

Only one count was recorded for this clone. The chain joins TRBV7-8 to TRBJ2-7; no clear D gene. CDR1 is SGHVS, CDR2 FQNEAQ, per germline. With 5 bases removed from V and 7 bases from J, the gap between germline ends came to 21 bases. The CDR3 runs 15 residues. The CDR3 DNA reads as TGTGCCAGCAGCCCCGCCGTGGGCGATAACCTGGAGCAGTACTTC. It yields the protein CASSPAVGDNLEQYF.

The chain couples TRBV28 to TRBJ2-3, with 7 bases that match TRBD2. CDR3 length: 16 amino acids. Per the germline V gene, CDR1 is MDHEN and CDR2 is SYDVKM. J was trimmed by 0 bases and V by 2 bases; bases with no gene match: 5. The CDR3 nucleotides read TGTGCCAGCAGTTTAGCGGGAGCACTAAGCACAGATACGCAGTATTTT. It encodes CASSLAGALSTDTQYF.